This T cell receptor beta chain was captured in a study of T cells in Graves' hyperthyroidism and ophthalmopathy. The CDR3 runs 15 residues. Per germline, CDR1 LNHDA and CDR2 SQIVND (reference sequence). V lost 5 bases to trimming and J lost 3 bases; unmatched junction nucleotides: 8. It was considered stable Graves' hyperthyroidism when ophthalmopathy did not progress within 18 months. General observations from the study: Blood also contained most expanded thyroid clonotypes above 0.001.

It was RNA transcripts that yielded the amplified TCR beta CDR3 regions. Using the HTBI primer set, a first-round RT-PCR was run on the TCR CDR3. One entry per CDR3 protein results from TCRdb running MiXCR on the multiplex PCR reads. The sample contains 700,000 or so distinct CDR3 sequences, about 15% of which appear only once. Many counts were recorded for this clonotype. Its antigen remains unidentified. Sequenced material: blood. The chain carries TRBV19 and TRBJ2-7; TRBD2 matches 9 bases. The source of this sequence is a man aged 18 to 30 with Graves' hyperthyroidism. As DNA, the CDR3 is TGTGCCAGTAGTCCCCTAGATAGCGGGAGCTACGAGCAGTACTTC. It codes for CASSPLDSGSYEQYF.